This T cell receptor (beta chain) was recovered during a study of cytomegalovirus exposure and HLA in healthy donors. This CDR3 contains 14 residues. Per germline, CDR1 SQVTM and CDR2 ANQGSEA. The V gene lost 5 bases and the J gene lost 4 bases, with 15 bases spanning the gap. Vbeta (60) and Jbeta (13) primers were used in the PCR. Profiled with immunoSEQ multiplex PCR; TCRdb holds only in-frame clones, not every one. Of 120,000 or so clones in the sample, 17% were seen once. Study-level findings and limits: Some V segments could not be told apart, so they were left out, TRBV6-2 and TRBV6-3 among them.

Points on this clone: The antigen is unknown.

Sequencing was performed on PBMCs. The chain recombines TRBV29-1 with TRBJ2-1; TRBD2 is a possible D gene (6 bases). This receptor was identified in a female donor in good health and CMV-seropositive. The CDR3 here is CSVLSGVRYNEQFF. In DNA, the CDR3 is TGCAGCGTTCTGTCGGGAGTGCGATACAATGAGCAGTTCTTC.